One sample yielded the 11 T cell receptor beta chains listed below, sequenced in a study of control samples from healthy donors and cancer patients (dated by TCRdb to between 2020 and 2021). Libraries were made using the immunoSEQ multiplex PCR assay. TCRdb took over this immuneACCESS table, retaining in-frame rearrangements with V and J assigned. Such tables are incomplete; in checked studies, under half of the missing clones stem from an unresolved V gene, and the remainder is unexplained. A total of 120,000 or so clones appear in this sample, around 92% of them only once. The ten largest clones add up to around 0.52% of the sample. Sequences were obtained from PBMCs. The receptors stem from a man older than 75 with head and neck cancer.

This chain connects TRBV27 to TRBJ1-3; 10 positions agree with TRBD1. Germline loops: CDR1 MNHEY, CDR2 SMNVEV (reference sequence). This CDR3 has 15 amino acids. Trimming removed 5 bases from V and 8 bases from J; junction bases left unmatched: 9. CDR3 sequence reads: CASSPADRGSHTIYF. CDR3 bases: TGTGCCAGCAGTCCCGCGGACAGGGGGAGTCACACCATATATTTT.

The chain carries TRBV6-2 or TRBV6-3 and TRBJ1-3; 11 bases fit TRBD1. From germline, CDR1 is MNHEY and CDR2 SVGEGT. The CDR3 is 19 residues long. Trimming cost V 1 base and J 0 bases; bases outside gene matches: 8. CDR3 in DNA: TGTGCCAGCAGTTACTACGGACAGGGGGCTTACAGCTCTGGAAACACCATATATTTT. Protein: CASSYYGQGAYSSGNTIYF.

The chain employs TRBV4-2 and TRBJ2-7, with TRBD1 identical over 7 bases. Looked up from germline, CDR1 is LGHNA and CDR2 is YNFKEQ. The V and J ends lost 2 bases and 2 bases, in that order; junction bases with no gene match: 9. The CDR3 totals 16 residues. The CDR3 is CASSQPEQGRTYEQYF. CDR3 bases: TGTGCCAGCAGCCAACCAGAACAGGGGCGAACCTACGAGCAGTACTTC.

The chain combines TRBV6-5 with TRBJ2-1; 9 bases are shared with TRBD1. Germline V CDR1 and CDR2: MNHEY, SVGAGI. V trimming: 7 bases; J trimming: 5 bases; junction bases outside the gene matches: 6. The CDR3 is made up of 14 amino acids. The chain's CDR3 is CASNPGQGDNEQFF. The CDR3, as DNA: TGTGCCAGCAATCCGGGACAGGGTGACAATGAGCAGTTCTTC.

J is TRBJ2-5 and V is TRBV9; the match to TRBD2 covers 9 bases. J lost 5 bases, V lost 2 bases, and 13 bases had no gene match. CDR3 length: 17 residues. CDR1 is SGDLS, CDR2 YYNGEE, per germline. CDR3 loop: CASSVRGGRALGETQYF. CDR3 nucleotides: TGTGCCAGCAGCGTCCGAGGCGGGAGGGCCTTAGGGGAGACCCAGTACTTC.

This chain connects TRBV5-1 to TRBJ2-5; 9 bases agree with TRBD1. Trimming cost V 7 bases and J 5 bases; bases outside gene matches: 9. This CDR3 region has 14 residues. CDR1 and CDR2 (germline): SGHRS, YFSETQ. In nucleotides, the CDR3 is TGCGCCAGCGACTCGGGACAGGGAGGTGAGACCCAGTACTTC. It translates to CASDSGQGGETQYF.

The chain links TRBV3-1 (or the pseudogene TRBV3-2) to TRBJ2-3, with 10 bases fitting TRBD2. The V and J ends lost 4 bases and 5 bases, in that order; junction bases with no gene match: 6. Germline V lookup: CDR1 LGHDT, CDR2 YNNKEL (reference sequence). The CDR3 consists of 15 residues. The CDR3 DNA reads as TGTGCCAGCAGCCTCTTCGGGACTAGCGTAGATACGCAGTATTTT. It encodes CASSLFGTSVDTQYF.

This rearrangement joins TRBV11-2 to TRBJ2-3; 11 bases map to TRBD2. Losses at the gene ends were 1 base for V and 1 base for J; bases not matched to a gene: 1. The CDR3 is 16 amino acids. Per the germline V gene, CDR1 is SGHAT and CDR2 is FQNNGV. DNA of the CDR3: TGTGCCAGCAGCTTAGTACTAGCGGGGGGCACAGATACGCAGTATTTT. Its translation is CASSLVLAGGTDTQYF.

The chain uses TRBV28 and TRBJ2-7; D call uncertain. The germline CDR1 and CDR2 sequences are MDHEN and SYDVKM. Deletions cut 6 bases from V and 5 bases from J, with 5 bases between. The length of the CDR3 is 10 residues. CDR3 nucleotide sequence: TGTGCCAGCAGGAAGGACGAGCAGTACTTC. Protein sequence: CASRKDEQYF.

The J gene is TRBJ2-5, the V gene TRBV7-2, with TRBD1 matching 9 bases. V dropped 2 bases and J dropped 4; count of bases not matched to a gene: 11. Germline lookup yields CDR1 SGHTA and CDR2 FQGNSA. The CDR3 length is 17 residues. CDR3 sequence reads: CASSLRGQGGEGETQYF. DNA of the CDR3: TGTGCCAGCAGCTTAAGGGGACAGGGAGGAGAAGGAGAGACCCAGTACTTC.

This CDR3 reads CASSIPNLPGSSYNEQFF. CDR3 in DNA: TGTGCCAGTAGTATACCGAACTTGCCTGGGAGCTCCTACAATGAGCAGTTCTTC. The rearrangement joins TRBV19 to TRBJ2-1; D is perhaps TRBD2 (5 bases). The CDR3 totals 18 residues. V was clipped by 2 bases and J by 0 bases, with 17 bases between them. Germline CDR1 reads LNHDA; CDR2 reads SQIVND (reference sequence).